This T cell receptor beta chain originates from a study of human T cells and chemical hapten exposure. Study information: A patient group, mainly female, showed alopecia areata, totalis or universalis.

TCRdb re-called the RACE reads through MiXCR, storing one row per CDR3 protein. Here the sample spans around 120,000 distinct CDR3 sequences, around 13% being singletons. Study results and limitations: Counts of TCRs above 1 in 1000 frequency stayed unchanged with DPC sensitization.

The CDR3 runs 16 residues. Trimming left V 3 bases short and J 1 base short, with 15 bases between. The germline gives CDR1 LGHNA, CDR2 YSLEER. Time point specified: patch test 1, 2 weeks after DPC sensitization. Specified treatment: therapeutic diphenylcyclopropenone sensitization with weekly scalp DPC. In the case of this clonotype: Its antigen is undetermined.

Sequencing used whole blood, obtained in connection with sensitization to the hapten diphenylcyclopropenone (DPC). This clonotype originated in a man aged 18 to 29 with alopecia areata. Some clones in this sample may be carry-over from other donors' samples. The chain recombines TRBV4-3 with TRBJ1-1; D gene ambiguous. This chain's CDR3 is CASSQGRLGRNTEAFF. The CDR3 DNA reads as TGCGCCAGCAGCCAGGGCCGCCTCGGACGGAACACTGAAGCTTTCTTT.